This T cell receptor beta chain derives from a study of T cells in Graves' hyperthyroidism and ophthalmopathy. The source material, RNA transcripts, was used to amplify TCR beta CDR3 regions. HTBI primers were employed in a first-round RT-PCR of the TCR CDR3. MiXCR was run by TCRdb on the multiplex PCR reads, yielding one entry per CDR3 protein. The data contain 600,000 to 650,000 distinct CDR3 sequences, roughly 16% of them singletons. The CDR3 is 15 residues long. CDR1 is SGHTA, CDR2 FQGNSA, per germline. J was trimmed by 2 bases and V by 5 bases; bases with no gene match: 5. The specimen sequenced was blood. The sequence was obtained from a woman aged 25 to 39 with Graves' hyperthyroidism. This chain connects TRBV7-2 to TRBJ1-3; 8 bases are a match to TRBD1. CDR3 DNA: TGTGCCAGCAGCAGAACAGGGGGAGCTGGAAACACCATATATTTT. Translating it yields CASSRTGGAGNTIYF.